This entry describes one TCR beta chain. This sample was included in a study of blood T cell repertoires in COVID-19. Study background: Specimens from acute and convalescent COVID-19 originated in the United States, Italy and Spain.

As originally analysed: Estimation of nucleated cell counts relied on the amplification of reference gene primers. Sequenced by immunoSEQ multiplex PCR; TCRdb stores in-frame clones only, minus some. That table gives V, J and clone size, and the DNA gave D and trimming. The data show 150,000 or so clones, with 75% to 90% seen just once and roughly 3% held by the top ten. The sample consisted of peripheral blood. This clonotype was sampled from a human donor with acute or convalescent COVID-19. The donor label of this sample is uncertain.

This CDR3 reads CASSFFDGNEKLFF. The DNA for the CDR3 is TGCGCCAGCAGCTTTTTCGACGGGAATGAAAAACTGTTTTTT. The J gene is TRBJ1-4, the V gene TRBV5-1; no definite D call. The germline V gene has CDR1 SGHRS and CDR2 YFSETQ. The CDR3 has 14 residues. Trimming shortened V by 2 bases and J by 5 bases, and 10 bases separated the two germline ends. Supplemented by reference TRBV5-1 and TRBJ1-4, the full variable domain reads KAGVTQTPRYLIKTRGQQVTLSCSPISGHRSVSWYQQTPGQGLQFLFEYFSETQRNKGNFPGRFSGRQFSNSRSEMNVSTLELGDSALYLCASSFFDGNEKLFFGSGTQLSVL.